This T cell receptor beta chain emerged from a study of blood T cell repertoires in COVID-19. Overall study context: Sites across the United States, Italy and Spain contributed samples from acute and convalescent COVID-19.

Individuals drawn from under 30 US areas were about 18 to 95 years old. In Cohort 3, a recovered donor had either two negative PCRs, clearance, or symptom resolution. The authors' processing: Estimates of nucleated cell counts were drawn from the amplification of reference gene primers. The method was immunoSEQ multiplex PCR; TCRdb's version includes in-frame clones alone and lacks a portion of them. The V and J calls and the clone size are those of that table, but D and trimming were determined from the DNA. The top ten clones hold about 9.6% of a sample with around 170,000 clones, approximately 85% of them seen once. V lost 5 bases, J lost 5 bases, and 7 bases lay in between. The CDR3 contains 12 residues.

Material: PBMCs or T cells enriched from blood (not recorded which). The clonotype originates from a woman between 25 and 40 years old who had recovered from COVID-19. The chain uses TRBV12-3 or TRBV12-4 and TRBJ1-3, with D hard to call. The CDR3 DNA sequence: TGTGCCAGCAGTCCCCTAAGAAACACCATATATTTT. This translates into CASSPLRNTIYF.